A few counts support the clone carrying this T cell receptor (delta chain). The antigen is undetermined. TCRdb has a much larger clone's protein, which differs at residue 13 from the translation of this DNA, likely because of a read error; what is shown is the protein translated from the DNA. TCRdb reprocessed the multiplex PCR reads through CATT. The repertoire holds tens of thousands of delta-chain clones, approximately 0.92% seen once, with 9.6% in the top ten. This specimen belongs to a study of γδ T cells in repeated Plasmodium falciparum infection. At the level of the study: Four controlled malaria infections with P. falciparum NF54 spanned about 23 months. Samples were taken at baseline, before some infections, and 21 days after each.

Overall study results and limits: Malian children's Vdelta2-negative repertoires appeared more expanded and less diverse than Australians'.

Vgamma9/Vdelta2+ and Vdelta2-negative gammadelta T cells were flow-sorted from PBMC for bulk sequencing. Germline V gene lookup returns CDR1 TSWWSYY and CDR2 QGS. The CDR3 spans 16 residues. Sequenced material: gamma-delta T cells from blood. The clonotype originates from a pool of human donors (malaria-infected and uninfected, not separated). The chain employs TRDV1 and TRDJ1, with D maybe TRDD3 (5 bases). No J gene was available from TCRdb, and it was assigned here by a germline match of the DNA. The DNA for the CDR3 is TGTGCTCTTGGGGCTCCTGGCTGGGTAATCACCGATAGACTCATCTTT. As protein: CALGAPGWVITDRLIF.